This T cell receptor beta chain was captured by sequencing in a study of T cells after posttransplantation cyclophosphamide (dated by TCRdb to the mid-2010s). Concerning the study at large: Using TRB sequencing, the study followed how the T cell repertoire rebuilt after myeloablative bone marrow transplantation with posttransplantation cyclophosphamide given as GVHD prophylaxis. Public TRB sequences were queried against a database of over 3,500 sequences associated with responses to pathogens, tumor antigens, self-antigens and alloantigens. Because TRA and TRB clonality were tightly correlated in 9 samples, subsequent TCR analyses were focused on TRB only. Up to roughly 3 additional blood samples from 2 to 5.2 years after transplant were also TRB-sequenced in 3 patients, as was pretransplant blood from a handful of patients. TRB sequencing was performed on blood from all 34 PTCy patients with 1-year posttransplant specimens. Samples from 35 PTCy-treated patients and 16 related bone marrow donors of those patients were subjected to antigen receptor sequencing.

TRB sequencing was run on genomic DNA with either the immunoSEQ assay at survey resolution or the hsTCRB kit. From the authors' description of their analysis: The immunoSEQ software was used for initial read processing, and the LymphoSeq R package was used for repertoire analyses. For each TRB dataset, clonality was calculated as 1 minus normalized Shannon entropy, and the Gini coefficient was computed as well. To infer phenotypes in unsorted samples, TRB sequences from sorted subsets of the recipient or donor were mapped onto unsorted samples from the same recipient. In its TCRdb copy, this immuneACCESS table keeps in-frame sequences only and misses some clones. Where compared with another copy, unresolved V genes explain less than half of these, and the others have no known cause. V, J and clone size reflect that table, while D and trimming were determined from the DNA. For this sample the table gives 15,000 to 20,000 clones, of which roughly 91% were detected only once. In total, the top ten clones hold roughly 3.8% of the sample.

The control cohort consisted of roughly 11 patients who had myeloablative marrow transplants with methotrexate plus a calcineurin inhibitor and who were sampled 1 year after transplant. Peripheral blood and bone marrow mononuclear cells were isolated by Ficoll-Hypaque density centrifugation and were cryopreserved. On the study overall, not on this receptor specifically: Donor-recipient similarity was low at 1-2 months but rose over the first year, and later blood repertoires were often dominated by donor CD8+ memory clones. Across 45 or so patients, TRB clonality was highly associated with recipient CMV seropositivity and CMV reactivation, and PTCy diversity was similar to diversity in CNI/methotrexate controls. The TRB repertoires of T cells infiltrating skin or the GI tract showed only limited overlap with the TRB repertoires found in blood.

The count of this clone is one. Its antigen is unknown. No per-base quality is available; no much larger clone lies one base away. For this chain, trimming is 7 bases at the V end and 1 base at the J end, and the number of junction bases without a gene match is 6. The CDR1 and CDR2 encoded by the germline V gene are SQVTM and ANQGSEA. The CDR3, cysteine through phenylalanine, is 13 amino acids long. The read is trimmed to its CDR3 DNA, 39 bases read in frame from base 1. The rearranged chain carries TRBV29-1 and TRBJ1-1, with 7 bases aligning to TRBD1. This specimen was PBMCs, taken after an allogeneic stem cell transplant with a calcineurin inhibitor and methotrexate. The receptor was isolated from a male patient between 45 and 59 years old who received an allogeneic stem cell transplant from an unrelated donor, was CMV-positive, and had chronic GVHD only. Some T cells may derive from the graft donor when a transplant has been performed. The sequenced DNA: TGCAGCGCTGCCCGGGACAGGAACACTGAAGCTTTCTTT. Translated, this is CSAARDRNTEAFF.